This record concerns one TCR beta chain sequence. Its antigen is as yet unknown. The data originate from a study of Ad26.COV2.S vaccination and SARS-CoV-2 variants. Study overall: Sample donor was a member of the COV1001 Ad26.COV2.S trial arm. Intramuscular Ad26.COV2.S doses were given once or twice, 56 days apart.

Clones were read by immunoSEQ multiplex PCR, and TCRdb kept only the in-frame ones, dropping some. There are some 370,000 clones in the sample; around 82% occur only once, and around 7.3% lies in the top ten. In germline, CDR1 is KGHSH, CDR2 LQKENI. CDR3 length: 13 residues. V dropped 8 bases and J dropped 7; count of bases not matched to a gene: 7. Described treatment: about 20 received Ad26.COV2.S at low or high dose, single or two shots; about 5 received placebo; per-sample allocation not given. Specimens were obtained on day 63 following the first vaccine or placebo injection. Overall study findings and caveats: Vaccine recipients showed a spike-specific TCR breadth that was higher than in placebo recipients. Substantial breadth was reported for post-vaccination spike-specific CD8+ and CD4+ T cells.

This clonotype was obtained from a person aged 18-60 years who received the Ad26.COV2.S COVID-19 vaccine or a placebo. Specimen: peripheral blood, collected in a trial of Ad26.COV2.S vaccine versus placebo. The rearrangement links TRBV18 to TRBJ2-7; 11 bases line up with TRBD1. CDR3 residues: CASVGTGGSEQYF. The CDR3 DNA is TGTGCCAGCGTGGGGACAGGGGGTTCGGAGCAGTACTTC.